This entry lists 25 T cell receptor beta chains sequenced from one sample in a study of control samples from healthy donors and cancer patients. The protocol was immunoSEQ multiplex PCR, while the TCRdb copy is restricted to in-frame clones and leaves out a portion. Of under 200,000 clones in the sample, approximately 94% are singletons; the top ten hold 8.5%. Sequencing input: blood. The origin of the receptors is a woman aged 40 to 55 in good health.

The chain has TRBV7-2 and TRBJ1-1, with D possibly being TRBD1 (5 bases). Germline V lookup: CDR1 SGHTA, CDR2 FQGNSA. The CDR3 totals 14 residues. V was cut by 1 base and J by 4 bases, with 10 bases left in between. CDR3 loop: CASSLVGDATEAFF. The CDR3 DNA sequence: TGTGCCAGCAGCTTAGTGGGGGATGCCACTGAAGCTTTCTTT.

The chain couples TRBV9 to TRBJ1-6, with D unresolved. Trimming removed 0 bases from V and 7 bases from J, with 11 bases in between. The CDR3 loop spans 15 amino acids. The V gene's germline CDR1 is SGDLS and CDR2 YYNGEE. The CDR3 sequence: CASSVVGSVNSPLHF. Written as DNA, the CDR3 is TGTGCCAGCAGCGTAGTTGGGAGCGTCAATTCACCCCTCCACTTT.

This CDR3 is CASSQGGQEMGWDTIYF. CDR3 DNA: TGCGCCAGCAGCCAAGGGGGCCAGGAGATGGGTTGGGACACCATATATTTT. The chain recombines TRBV4-3 with TRBJ1-3; D is perhaps TRBD1 (5 bases). V lost 1 base and J lost 8, with 21 bases in between. Germline CDR1 LGHNA, CDR2 YSLEER. The CDR3 covers 17 residues.

This chain joins TRBV10-3 and TRBJ1-5; D gene ambiguous. V dropped 3 bases and J dropped 3 bases, with 12 bases sitting between them. The CDR3 has 15 amino acids. CDR1 and CDR2 (germline): ENHRY, SYGVKD. CDR3 nucleotides: TGTGCCATCAGTGACCATGGACGGGTCAATCAGCCCCAGCATTTT. Its translation: CAISDHGRVNQPQHF.

The genes are TRBV7-2 and TRBJ1-1, with a weak D call TRBD1 (6 bases). Germline CDR1 SGHTA, CDR2 FQGNSA. Trimming took off 4 bases at V and 0 bases at J, with 12 bases between the two ends. The CDR3 is made up of 15 amino acids. CDR3 sequence: CASSSNGQLNTEAFF. Here the CDR3 DNA reads TGTGCCAGCAGCTCCAATGGACAGTTGAACACTGAAGCTTTCTTT. The full variable domain, completed using reference TRBV7-2 and TRBJ1-1, is GAGVSQSPSNKVTEKGKDVELRCDPISGHTALYWYRQSLGQGLEFLIYFQGNSAPDKSGLPSDRFSAERTGGSVSTLTIQRTQQEDSAVYLCASSSNGQLNTEAFFGQGTRLTVV.

The gene calls are TRBV7-9 and TRBJ1-1; 8 positions match TRBD1. The CDR3 contains 15 residues. V dropped 4 bases and J dropped 2; count of bases not matched to a gene: 6. CDR1 and CDR2 from the germline V gene are SEHNR and FQNEAQ (reference sequence). The CDR3 loop is CASSSSDRGNTEAFF. CDR3 DNA: TGTGCCAGCAGCTCATCCGACAGGGGCAACACTGAAGCTTTCTTT.

The J gene is TRBJ2-1, the V gene TRBV6-6; a possible D gene is TRBD2 (6 bases). From germline, CDR1 is MNHNY and CDR2 SVGAGI (reference sequence). CDR3 length: 15 amino acids. Trimming stripped 5 bases from V and 0 bases from J, with 11 bases between. The chain's CDR3 is CASSTAGSSYNEQFF. The CDR3 DNA reads TGTGCCAGCAGTACCGCCGGGAGCTCCTACAATGAGCAGTTCTTC.

This chain connects TRBV7-8 to TRBJ2-1; no definite D call. V lost 1 base to trimming and J lost 2 bases, with 3 bases between them. CDR1 is SGHVS and CDR2 is FQNEAQ in the germline V gene. The CDR3 totals 13 residues. CDR3 bases: TGTGCCAGCAGCTTAGAGCCCTACAATGAGCAGTTCTTC. Its protein is CASSLEPYNEQFF.

In its sample, this clone was seen once. The chain is built from TRBV6-1 and TRBJ1-1; the match to TRBD1 covers 9 bases. Per the germline V gene, CDR1 is MNHNS and CDR2 is SASEGT. The CDR3 sequence is 15 residues long. V was pared by 2 bases and J by 5 bases, with 6 bases of the junction left unmatched. CDR3 sequence: CASSEPGQGNTEAFF. The CDR3 nucleotides are TGTGCCAGCAGTGAACCGGGACAGGGAAATACTGAAGCTTTCTTT.

The chain combines TRBV27 with TRBJ1-2, with D tentatively TRBD1 (6 bases). The CDR3 consists of 14 residues. Germline V CDR1 and CDR2: MNHEY, SMNVEV (reference sequence). V was pared by 2 bases and J by 2 bases, with 9 bases between. CDR3 bases: TGTGCCAGCAGTTTAGGGGGCGTCAACTATGGCTACACCTTC. Translating gives CASSLGGVNYGYTF.

CDR3 residues: CASSYSGSTYEQYF. The CDR3 DNA follows: TGTGCCAGCAGTTACTCAGGCAGTACCTACGAGCAGTACTTC. The chain employs TRBV6-5 and TRBJ2-7; D gene uncertain. Germline CDR1 MNHEY, CDR2 SVGAGI. This CDR3 comprises 14 residues. Trimming stripped 0 bases from V and 2 bases from J, with 8 bases between.

This chain connects TRBV4-3 to TRBJ2-1, with unresolved D. V was cut by 0 bases and J by 4 bases, with 13 bases left in between. CDR3 length: 16 amino acids. Germline lookup yields CDR1 LGHNA and CDR2 YSLEER. In DNA form, the CDR3 reads TGCGCCAGCAGCCAAGACCCACTACCTGCTTACAATGAGCAGTTCTTC. Translated, it gives CASSQDPLPAYNEQFF.

The chain carries TRBV7-2 and TRBJ2-2; tentatively, D is TRBD1 (7 bases). Trimming stripped 6 bases from V and 8 bases from J, with 16 bases between. This CDR3 comprises 14 residues. CDR1 and CDR2 from the germline V gene are SGHTA and FQGNSA. CDR3 sequence: CASSADRAGGELFF. DNA of the CDR3: TGTGCCAGCAGTGCCGACAGGGCGGGGGGGGAGCTGTTTTTT.

As to this clone: One junction end disagrees with the germline gene, perhaps due to a read error. V usage is TRBV18 and J usage is TRBJ1-5, with D possibly TRBD1 on 5 matching bases. Germline V gives CDR1 KGHSH, CDR2 LQKENI. The CDR3 sequence is 14 residues long. CDR3 loop: CASSPQENNQPQHF. The CDR3, as DNA: TGTGCCAGCTCGCCACAGGAGAATAATCAGCCCCAGCATTTT.

The V and J genes are TRBV29-1 and TRBJ2-7; possibly TRBD1 for D (6 bases). The CDR3 runs to 13 residues. Germline loops: CDR1 SQVTM, CDR2 ANQGSEA. The V end lost 7 bases, the J end lost 2 bases, and 15 bases lay between the germline ends. The CDR3 region is CSAQGQYAYEQYF. The CDR3 region has the DNA TGCAGCGCACAAGGACAGTACGCCTACGAGCAGTACTTC.

The rearrangement uses TRBV5-6 and TRBJ2-7; 7 nucleotides match TRBD1. Germline CDR1 and CDR2: SGHDT and YYEEEE. With V trimmed by 2 bases and J by 0 bases, 5 bases remained unmatched. The CDR3 contains 15 residues. CDR3 protein: CASSFNRGVSYEQYF. The CDR3 bases are TGTGCCAGCAGCTTTAACAGGGGTGTCTCCTACGAGCAGTACTTC. The complete variable domain, with remaining parts taken from reference TRBV5-6 and TRBJ2-7, reads DAGVTQSPTHLIKTRGQQVTLRCSPKSGHDTVSWYQQALGQGPQFIFQYYEEEERQRGNFPDRFSGHQFPNYSSELNVNALLLGDSALYLCASSFNRGVSYEQYFGPGTRLTVT.

The chain employs TRBV12-3 or TRBV12-4 and TRBJ2-7; 9 nucleotides line up with TRBD1. V dropped 6 bases and J dropped 7; count of bases not matched to a gene: 7. CDR3 size: 13 residues. The CDR3 loop reads CASSGGQGWEQYF. CDR3 nucleotides: TGTGCCAGCAGCGGCGGACAGGGGTGGGAGCAGTACTTC.

The chain recombines TRBV5-1 with TRBJ1-2; tentatively, D is TRBD1 (5 bases). Germline V gene lookup returns CDR1 SGHRS and CDR2 YFSETQ. The CDR3 sequence is 18 residues long. V lost 0 bases and J lost 1, with 19 bases in between. The CDR3, as DNA: TGCGCCAGCAGCTTGGAGGGGAATAGGGCTAGCGTTAACTATGGCTACACCTTC. As protein: CASSLEGNRASVNYGYTF.

V usage is TRBV11-2 and J usage is TRBJ1-1; no reliable D call. This CDR3 comprises 13 residues. V was trimmed by 0 bases and J by 4 bases, leaving 6 bases between them. Per the germline V gene, CDR1 is SGHAT and CDR2 is FQNNGV. CDR3 bases: TGTGCCAGCAGCTTAGAGGCTGGCACTGAAGCTTTCTTT. Residues: CASSLEAGTEAFF.

The chain is built from TRBV6-6 and TRBJ1-1; 9 bases are shared with TRBD1. Trimming removed 5 bases from V and 1 base from J; junction bases left unmatched: 2. The V gene's germline CDR1 is MNHNY and CDR2 SVGAGI (reference sequence). The CDR3 has 14 amino acids. The CDR3 sequence: CASSQQGANTEAFF. In DNA, the CDR3 is TGTGCCAGCAGTCAACAGGGGGCGAACACTGAAGCTTTCTTT.

This chain links TRBV6-6 with TRBJ1-1, with D hard to call. The germline gives CDR1 MNHNY, CDR2 SVGAGI (reference sequence). The CDR3 consists of 13 residues. The ends were cut back, 4 bases at V and 0 bases at J, with 6 bases in the middle. Written as DNA, the CDR3 is TGTGCCAGCAGTTTAAAACTGAACACTGAAGCTTTCTTT. Translation gives CASSLKLNTEAFF.

This clone was counted a single time. This rearrangement joins TRBV2 to TRBJ1-5, with 9 bases identical to TRBD1. This CDR3 has 20 residues. V lost 5 bases, J lost 5 bases, and 22 bases stayed unmatched. The germline CDR1 and CDR2 sequences are SNHLY and FYNNEI. The CDR3 here is CASSSDPGQGFKWGDQPQHF. CDR3 coding DNA: TGTGCCAGCAGTTCCGATCCGGGACAGGGATTTAAGTGGGGGGATCAGCCCCAGCATTTT.

The V call is TRBV7-9, the J call TRBJ1-4, with D uncertain. The length of the CDR3 is 14 residues. Germline CDR1 SEHNR, CDR2 FQNEAQ (reference sequence). Trimming pared 3 bases from V and 5 bases from J, leaving 10 bases between. Here the CDR3 reads CASSFEQTNEKLFF. In nucleotides, the CDR3 is TGTGCCAGCAGCTTTGAACAGACGAATGAAAAACTGTTTTTT.

The chain employs TRBV4-2 and TRBJ2-3, with D perhaps matching TRBD2 (6 bases). CDR3 length: 11 residues. Germline V lookup: CDR1 LGHNA, CDR2 YNFKEQ. V was trimmed by 3 bases and J by 11 bases, leaving 9 bases between them. The CDR3 coding sequence is TGTGCCAGCAGCCAGGGGGAGGTGCAGTATTTT. Residues: CASSQGEVQYF.

This clone was detected only once. V is TRBV12-5 and J is TRBJ2-2; 8 bases map to TRBD1. Germline lookup yields CDR1 LGHNT and CDR2 FRNRAP. The CDR3 covers 16 residues. The trim removed 1 base at V and 2 bases at J, leaving 3 bases unmatched. The CDR3 DNA reads as TGTGCTAGTGGTTTGGGACAGGGGCCTAACACCGGGGAGCTGTTTTTT. Its translation is CASGLGQGPNTGELFF.